The present T cell receptor (beta chain) was sequenced within a study of T cell changes during pregnancy in multiple sclerosis (dated by TCRdb to between 2017 and 2020). Study-level background: Changes in the T cell repertoire over the course of pregnancy were examined in this study in women with multiple sclerosis.

Library preparation was by the immunoSEQ multiplex PCR assay. In TCRdb, the immuneACCESS table is reduced to in-frame sequences with V and J assigned. These tables do not hold every clone; where another copy was compared, an unresolved V gene accounts for under half, and the others remain unexplained. This sample is represented by 55,000 to 65,000 clones; 85% to 95% of them were singletons. 3.5% of the sample is taken by the ten largest. Details on this clone: Its specific antigen is unknown. No base quality values were provided; no much bigger clone lies one nucleotide off.

Reading the germline V gene (reference sequence) gives CDR1 SEHNR and CDR2 FQNEAQ. The germline V and J ends show losses of 2 bases and 2 bases respectively, and no gene match explains 4 bases of the junction. The CDR3 contains 15 residues, cysteine and phenylalanine counted. The CDR3 DNA has 45 bases and is translated from base 1. The source was CD8+ T cells from peripheral blood mononuclear cells, collected in the third trimester of pregnancy. This receptor was identified in a female donor with multiple sclerosis, enrolled in a pregnancy study. Rearrangement joined TRBV7-9 to TRBJ2-3; TRBD2 fits 7 bases in the junction. The sequence in DNA is TGTGCCAGCAGCTTATTCCTAGCGGACACAGATACGCAGTATTTT. This codes for CASSLFLADTDTQYF. Here the CDR3 is joined to the reference TRBV7-9 and TRBJ2-3 genes, and the full variable domain is: DTGVSQNPRHKITKRGQNVTFRCDPISEHNRLYWYRQTLGQGPEFLTYFQNEAQLEKSRLLSDRFSAERPKGSFSTLEIQRTEQGDSAMYLCASSLFLADTDTQYFGPGTRLTVL.